Below are 31 T cell receptor beta chains sequenced from a single sample in a study of control samples from healthy donors and cancer patients. The table came from immunoSEQ multiplex PCR; TCRdb's copy has only in-frame clones and leaves some out. The sample lists 160,000 or so clones, about 90% seen once, with 0.65% to 0.75% in the top ten. Sample: blood. The source is a young woman in good health.

V and J are TRBV5-1 and TRBJ1-3, with D uncertain. In germline, CDR1 is SGHRS, CDR2 YFSETQ. The CDR3 loop spans 14 amino acids. The V and J ends lost 8 bases and 0 bases respectively, with 12 bases between them. Here the CDR3 reads CARTRLPSGNTIYF. In DNA, the CDR3 is TGCGCCAGGACAAGGCTCCCCTCTGGAAACACCATATATTTT.

The chain employs TRBV5-1 and TRBJ2-3, with 8 bases aligning to TRBD2. The V gene end was trimmed by 4 bases and the J gene end by 5 bases; junction bases not matched to a gene: 9. The CDR3 length is 15 residues. Germline CDR1 and CDR2: SGHRS and YFSETQ. DNA for the CDR3: TGCGCCAGCAGCGACTCCGGGACTAGGGGAGATACGCAGTATTTT. Its protein is CASSDSGTRGDTQYF.

The V and J genes are TRBV6-2 or TRBV6-3 and TRBJ2-1; D not resolved. The length of the CDR3 is 15 residues. The germline CDR1 and CDR2 sequences are MNHEY and SVGEGT. Trimming shortened V by 2 bases and J by 6 bases, and 14 bases separated the two germline ends. The CDR3 sequence is CASSYTIYEPNEQFF. The CDR3 bases are TGTGCCAGCAGTTACACCATATATGAACCCAATGAGCAGTTCTTC.

This chain connects TRBV2 to TRBJ2-1, with D tentatively TRBD2 (6 bases). Trimming took off 6 bases at V and 1 base at J, with 10 bases between the two ends. The CDR3 sequence is 14 residues long. Germline CDR1 SNHLY, CDR2 FYNNEI. The CDR3 bases are TGTGCCAGCAGCAGGGCGGGGTCCTACAATGAGCAGTTCTTC. This encodes CASSRAGSYNEQFF.

The chain links TRBV28 to TRBJ2-7; D ambiguous. This CDR3 is built from 15 residues. V was cut by 2 bases and J by 5 bases, with 16 bases left in between. CDR1 is MDHEN, CDR2 SYDVKM, per germline. CDR3 amino acids: CASSLHPSSPDEQYF. The CDR3 DNA reads TGTGCCAGCAGTTTACACCCTAGTTCTCCGGACGAGCAGTACTTC. Based on the CDR3 plus reference TRBV28 and TRBJ2-7, the full variable domain is DVKVTQSSRYLVKRTGEKVFLECVQDMDHENMFWYRQDPGLGLRLIYFSYDVKMKEKGDIPEGYSVSREKKERFSLILESASTNQTSMYLCASSLHPSSPDEQYFGPGTRLTVT.

The CDR3 nucleotides read TGTGCCAGCAGTCTACAGGGGGCGGTTTACGGAGGCTACGAGCAGTACTTC. It encodes CASSLQGAVYGGYEQYF. This chain joins TRBV7-2 and TRBJ2-7, with 9 bases fitting TRBD1. Germline lookup yields CDR1 SGHTA and CDR2 FQGNSA. Trimming at V came to 6 bases and at J to 3 bases, leaving 15 bases not matched to a gene. The CDR3 is 17 residues long. The whole variable domain, filled in from reference TRBV7-2 and TRBJ2-7, reads GAGVSQSPSNKVTEKGKDVELRCDPISGHTALYWYRQSLGQGLEFLIYFQGNSAPDKSGLPSDRFSAERTGGSVSTLTIQRTQQEDSAVYLCASSLQGAVYGGYEQYFGPGTRLTVT.

This chain links TRBV28 with TRBJ1-5; the D is unclear. This CDR3 is 16 amino acids long. Germline CDR1 MDHEN, CDR2 SYDVKM. V dropped 5 bases and J dropped 2 bases, with 16 bases sitting between them. CDR3 nucleotides: TGTGCCAGCAGTCCTCAGTGGTGGAGGGGCAATCAGCCCCAGCATTTT. Translated, it gives CASSPQWWRGNQPQHF.

J is TRBJ2-5 and V is TRBV27, with D unresolved. Trimming took off 0 bases at V and 4 bases at J, with 12 bases between the two ends. The V gene's germline CDR1 is MNHEY and CDR2 SMNVEV (reference sequence). The CDR3 has 15 amino acids. DNA of the CDR3: TGTGCCAGCAGTTTATCCATGTGGGGATCAGAGACCCAGTACTTC. Amino acid sequence: CASSLSMWGSETQYF.

The gene calls are TRBV7-3 and TRBJ2-3; a possible D gene is TRBD2 (5 bases). The length of the CDR3 is 13 residues. Germline lookup yields CDR1 SGHTA and CDR2 FQGTGA. V shed 5 bases and J shed 1 base, with 7 bases lying between them. CDR3 region: CASSRTGTDTQYF. In DNA, the CDR3 is TGTGCCAGCAGCCGGACTGGCACAGATACGCAGTATTTT.

This clone was observed a single time. The CDR3 bases are TGTGCCAGCATCAGGGCGCCAAATGAAAAACTGTTTTTT. This codes for CASIRAPNEKLFF. The chain has TRBV2 and TRBJ1-4, with a weak D call TRBD1 (5 bases). V was pared by 7 bases and J by 5 bases, with 11 bases between. CDR1 is SNHLY, CDR2 FYNNEI, per germline. The CDR3 totals 13 residues.

The chain recombines TRBV5-1 with TRBJ2-3, with D possibly being TRBD1 (5 bases). Trimming removed 0 bases from V and 1 base from J, with 12 bases in between. This CDR3 spans 16 amino acids. Germline V lookup: CDR1 SGHRS, CDR2 YFSETQ. CDR3 protein: CASSLAQGRGTDTQYF. As DNA, the CDR3 is TGCGCCAGCAGCTTGGCGCAGGGAAGGGGCACAGATACGCAGTATTTT.

This clone was detected once. The chain combines TRBV7-9 with TRBJ2-2; the D gene is possibly TRBD2 (5 bases). CDR1 and CDR2 (germline): SEHNR, FQNEAQ (reference sequence). The CDR3 runs 14 residues. V was pared by 1 base and J by 5 bases, with 8 bases between. The CDR3 spells CASSLGRGTGELFF. The CDR3 DNA sequence: TGTGCCAGCAGCTTAGGTCGGGGAACCGGGGAGCTGTTTTTT.

The chain links TRBV2 to TRBJ1-6; D remains ambiguous. Germline V lookup: CDR1 SNHLY, CDR2 FYNNEI. The CDR3 is 15 amino acids. V lost 4 bases and J lost 0, with 7 bases in between. The CDR3 protein is CASSATSSYNSPLHF. The CDR3 DNA is TGTGCCAGCAGTGCCACAAGCTCCTATAATTCACCCCTCCACTTT.

This clone has just a few counts. The chain carries TRBV25-1 and TRBJ2-1, with TRBD2 matching 7 bases. Germline CDR1 and CDR2: MGHDK and SYGVNS. J lost 5 bases, V lost 3 bases, and 1 base had no gene match. CDR3 length: 13 residues. The CDR3 is CASSEREHNEQFF. CDR3 in DNA: TGTGCCAGCAGTGAGCGGGAGCACAATGAGCAGTTCTTC.

The chain is built from TRBV4-1 and TRBJ2-1; 8 bases fit TRBD1. Germline V CDR1 and CDR2: MGHRA, YSYEKL. This CDR3 spans 14 amino acids. V lost 4 bases, J lost 3 bases, and 2 bases stayed unmatched. The CDR3 DNA reads as TGCGCCAGCAGCCCCGGACAGGGCTACAATGAGCAGTTCTTC. It yields the protein CASSPGQGYNEQFF.

The chain has TRBV13 and TRBJ2-3; 7 bases are a match to TRBD2. The germline V gene encodes CDR1 PRHDT and CDR2 FYEKMQ (reference sequence). V was clipped by 1 base and J by 2 bases; unmatched bases: 9. The CDR3 is made up of 17 amino acids. This chain's CDR3 is CASSLVGLADYTDTQYF. As DNA, the CDR3 is TGTGCCAGCAGCTTAGTAGGCCTAGCGGACTACACAGATACGCAGTATTTT.

The V gene is TRBV19, the J gene TRBJ2-3; 8 nucleotides line up with TRBD1. The trim removed 5 bases at V and 3 bases at J, leaving 4 bases unmatched. The CDR3 extends over 14 amino acids. Germline CDR1 and CDR2: LNHDA and SQIVND (reference sequence). CDR3 DNA sequence: TGTGCCAGTAGTTGGACAGGGAGGACAGATACGCAGTATTTT. Amino acid sequence: CASSWTGRTDTQYF.

The rearrangement uses TRBV10-2 and TRBJ1-3, with TRBD1 as a possible D gene (6 bases). There are 13 residues in the CDR3. Germline V gives CDR1 WSHSY, CDR2 SAAADI. Trimming took off 3 bases at V and 4 bases at J, with 7 bases between the two ends. The CDR3, as DNA: TGCGCCAGCAGTGAACAGGGAGGAAACACCATATATTTT. Translation: CASSEQGGNTIYF.

This sequence joins TRBV5-1 and TRBJ2-2; TRBD2 aligns across 10 bases. Germline V gene lookup returns CDR1 SGHRS and CDR2 YFSETQ. V was clipped by 6 bases and J by 1 base; unmatched bases: 3. The CDR3 runs 15 residues. The CDR3 protein is CASTRTSGNTGELFF. In nucleotides, the CDR3 is TGCGCCAGCACTCGGACTAGCGGGAACACCGGGGAGCTGTTTTTT.

This chain links TRBV4-3 with TRBJ2-1, with 15 positions matching TRBD2. Germline-derived CDR1 and CDR2 are LGHNA and YSLEER. The CDR3 consists of 15 residues. After removal of 4 bases from V and 7 bases from J, the junction contained 2 bases not matched to a gene. In nucleotides, the CDR3 is TGCGCCAGCAGCCCAGGACTAGCGGGAGGGAATGAGCAGTTCTTC. Translated: CASSPGLAGGNEQFF.

The V gene is TRBV30, the J gene TRBJ1-2; D gene ambiguous. The length of the CDR3 is 13 residues. Germline V CDR1 and CDR2: GTSNPN, SVGIG (reference sequence). The V end was cut by 7 bases, the J end by 4 bases, with 16 bases between. CDR3 in DNA: TGTGCCTACCGATCTAAGGTAGGCTATGGCTACACCTTC. Protein sequence: CAYRSKVGYGYTF.

The chain recombines TRBV28 with TRBJ2-4, with 10 bases fitting TRBD2. The CDR3 runs 14 residues. Germline V lookup: CDR1 MDHEN, CDR2 SYDVKM. Trimming took 2 bases from V and 9 from J; bases not matched to a gene: 4. The CDR3 coding sequence is TGTGCCAGCAGTTTACCTAGCGGGAGTACCATTCAGTACTTC. It translates to CASSLPSGSTIQYF. The full variable domain, in which reference TRBV28 and TRBJ2-4 provide the parts outside the CDR3, is DVKVTQSSRYLVKRTGEKVFLECVQDMDHENMFWYRQDPGLGLRLIYFSYDVKMKEKGDIPEGYSVSREKKERFSLILESASTNQTSMYLCASSLPSGSTIQYFGAGTRLSVL.

V and J are TRBV30 and TRBJ1-3; D is possibly TRBD1 (5 bases). V gave up 2 bases and J gave up 1 base, with 9 bases separating them. The germline V gene encodes CDR1 GTSNPN and CDR2 SVGIG (reference sequence). The CDR3 is 14 amino acids. For the CDR3, the DNA is TGTGCCTGGAGTCAGGGAGCTTCTGGAAACACCATATATTTT. This codes for CAWSQGASGNTIYF.

The chain links TRBV19 to TRBJ1-1; 7 bases are shared with TRBD1. CDR1 LNHDA and CDR2 SQIVND come from the germline V gene (reference sequence). This CDR3 is built from 14 residues. V lost 5 bases, J lost 4 bases, and 7 bases stayed unmatched. CDR3 amino acids: CASSLRQGGTEAFF. CDR3 DNA sequence: TGTGCCAGTAGTCTAAGACAGGGAGGCACTGAAGCTTTCTTT. Full variable domain (outside the CDR3, taken from reference TRBV19 and TRBJ1-1): DGGITQSPKYLFRKEGQNVTLSCEQNLNHDAMYWYRQDPGQGLRLIYYSQIVNDFQKGDIAEGYSVSREKKESFPLTVTSAQKNPTAFYLCASSLRQGGTEAFFGQGTRLTVV.

This clone was detected a few times. The chain has TRBV10-3 and TRBJ2-2; 7 bases map to TRBD1. The germline CDR1 and CDR2 sequences are ENHRY and SYGVKD. The CDR3 sequence is 15 residues long. The V segment lost 9 bases and the J segment 5 bases; nucleotides outside the gene matches: 12. The CDR3 is CAMQSGDSTTGELFF. The CDR3 coding sequence is TGTGCCATGCAGTCCGGGGACAGTACTACCGGGGAGCTGTTTTTT.

CDR3 sequence (DNA): TGTGCCTGGCATCAGGGGGCGCGCACTGAAGCTTTCTTT. Protein sequence: CAWHQGARTEAFF. This chain links TRBV30 with TRBJ1-1; 8 nucleotides agree with TRBD1. Germline assignment: CDR1 GTSNPN and CDR2 SVGIG (reference sequence). The CDR3 spans 13 residues. V was pared by 5 bases and J by 4 bases, with 6 bases of the junction left unmatched.

DNA for the CDR3: TGTGCCTGGAGTCTCGGGGACACCATATATTTT. Translated, it gives CAWSLGDTIYF. The chain combines TRBV30 with TRBJ1-3; D is unclear. V was cut by 2 bases and J by 8 bases, with 7 bases left in between. The V gene's germline CDR1 is GTSNPN and CDR2 SVGIG (reference sequence). The CDR3 extends over 11 amino acids.

The gene calls are TRBV28 and TRBJ2-7, with a tentative D call TRBD2 (5 bases). Trimming cost V 6 bases and J 2 bases, with 17 bases left between them. CDR1 and CDR2 (germline): MDHEN, SYDVKM. The length of the CDR3 is 15 residues. The CDR3 nucleotides are TGTGCCAGCAGACTGGGAACGGGGAGCACCTACGAGCAGTACTTC. Its protein is CASRLGTGSTYEQYF.

This CDR3 is CASSQVGSGSGYTF. CDR3 DNA sequence: TGTGCCAGCAGCCAAGTTGGGTCAGGGTCTGGCTACACCTTC. The rearrangement joins TRBV4-2 to TRBJ1-2, with D perhaps matching TRBD1 (5 bases). The CDR3 contains 14 residues. CDR1 is LGHNA and CDR2 is YNFKEQ in the germline V gene. V was cut by 1 base and J by 7 bases, with 13 bases left in between.

This clone has a single count. J is TRBJ2-5 and V is TRBV5-1, with TRBD2 identical over 7 bases. From germline, CDR1 is SGHRS and CDR2 YFSETQ. The CDR3 has 14 residues. Unmatched junction bases numbered 6, after V lost 4 bases and J lost 3 bases. Written as DNA, the CDR3 is TGCGCCAGCAGCGTCCCTGGGGGGGAAGAGACCCAGTACTTC. Translated: CASSVPGGEETQYF.

This clone was picked up one time. The J gene is TRBJ2-1, the V gene TRBV20-1, with D possibly TRBD2 on 6 matching bases. This CDR3 is built from 9 residues. V gave up 7 bases and J gave up 11 bases, with 9 bases separating them. Germline loops: CDR1 DFQATT, CDR2 SNEGSKA (reference sequence). CDR3 in amino acids: CSVGGKQFF. CDR3 in DNA: TGCAGTGTCGGAGGGAAGCAGTTCTTC.